Detailed here is one TCR beta chain. Antigen specificity is unknown. This sample was included in a study of T cells in localized non-small cell lung cancer. Only in-frame clones appear in the TCRdb table, and some are missing; sequencing was by immunoSEQ multiplex PCR. This table holds 14,000 to 15,000 clones, 85% to 90% found once. The CDR3 is 15 residues long. The germline gives CDR1 LNHDA, CDR2 SQIVND (reference sequence). The V end was cut by 3 bases, the J end by 1 base, with 13 bases between. Overall study findings and caveats: Tumor trailed uninvolved adjacent lung in T cell clonality, which peaked there. Sequencing, confined to only one tumor region, leaves heterogeneity possible. For the top 100 tumor clones, a median roughly 55 also appeared in adjacent lung. Among blood samples, higher T cell density accompanied longer overall survival.

This sequence joins TRBV19 and TRBJ2-7; D may be TRBD2 (5 bases). Specimen: peripheral blood, collected before any cancer treatment. This TCR came from a woman aged 35-75 years with stage I lung adenocarcinoma. DNA of the CDR3: TGTGCCAGTAGTATGGGAGCCAGTGAATCCTACGAGCAGTACTTC. Translating gives CASSMGASESYEQYF.